The 18 T cell receptor beta chains below were found in one sample sequenced in a study of blood T cell repertoires in COVID-19 (dated by TCRdb to between 2020 and 2021). Library construction relied on the immunoSEQ multiplex PCR assay. TCRdb retrieved this table from immuneACCESS and kept in-frame rearrangements only. Not all clones are present; in checked studies, unresolved V genes account for under half, and no reason is known for the remainder. The sample yields 77,000 or so clones; around nine tenths were counted once. The ten top clones hold approximately 4.4% of the sample. Specimen: peripheral blood. The receptors derive from a man aged 45-60 years with active COVID-19.

The chain employs TRBV5-1 and TRBJ2-3; D is unresolved. CDR1 SGHRS and CDR2 YFSETQ come from the germline V gene. The CDR3 is 18 amino acids. Trimming took off 0 bases at V and 0 bases at J, with 17 bases between the two ends. CDR3 sequence (DNA): TGCGCCAGCAGCTTGGTACCATCAACCCCTATTAGCACAGATACGCAGTATTTT. This gives the protein CASSLVPSTPISTDTQYF.

This clone was found once. The rearrangement joins TRBV5-5 to TRBJ2-3; the match to TRBD1 covers 8 bases. The CDR3 loop spans 15 amino acids. Germline values: CDR1 SGHKS, CDR2 YYEKEE (reference sequence). The J segment lost 0 bases and the V segment lost 0 bases, leaving 0 bases of the junction unmatched. The CDR3 sequence: CASSLGQGSTDTQYF. Here the CDR3 DNA reads TGTGCCAGCAGCTTGGGACAGGGGAGCACAGATACGCAGTATTTT.

There are a few counts of this clone. This chain links TRBV24-1 with TRBJ2-1; 9 bases fit TRBD2. J gave up 7 bases and V 4 bases, and 7 bases lay outside the gene matches. CDR1 is KGHDR and CDR2 is SFDVKD in the germline V gene. The CDR3 spans 15 residues. The CDR3 region has the DNA TGTGCCACCAGTGACCAAGCGGGAGGCGCGAATGAGCAGTTCTTC. Translated, it gives CATSDQAGGANEQFF.

This rearrangement joins TRBV11-2 to TRBJ2-2, with D possibly matching TRBD2 (5 bases). The germline V gene encodes CDR1 SGHAT and CDR2 FQNNGV. V lost 1 base to trimming and J lost 0 bases, with 12 bases between them. The CDR3 covers 17 residues. CDR3: CASSLVRGPTNTGELFF. Written as DNA, the CDR3 is TGTGCCAGCAGCTTAGTTCGCGGGCCTACGAACACCGGGGAGCTGTTTTTT.

The chain uses TRBV2 and TRBJ2-1, with D perhaps TRBD2 (6 bases). The CDR3 is 16 residues long. The germline V gene encodes CDR1 SNHLY and CDR2 FYNNEI. Trimming removed 2 bases from V and 2 bases from J, with 13 bases in between. In DNA, the CDR3 is TGTGCCAGCAGTGAAAGTCGGGGACTCGCCTACAATGAGCAGTTCTTC. It encodes CASSESRGLAYNEQFF. Using reference TRBV2 and TRBJ2-1 for the parts outside the CDR3, the full variable domain is EPEVTQTPSHQVTQMGQEVILRCVPISNHLYFYWYRQILGQKVEFLVSFYNNEISEKSEIFDDQFSVERPDGSNFTLKIRSTKLEDSAMYFCASSESRGLAYNEQFFGPGTRLTVL.

The count of this clone is one. The chain joins TRBV7-9 to TRBJ2-7; D may be TRBD1 (6 bases). CDR3 length: 13 amino acids. Per the germline V gene, CDR1 is SEHNR and CDR2 is FQNEAQ (reference sequence). V was shortened by 4 bases and J by 9 bases, with 16 bases between the two germline ends. The CDR3 DNA sequence: TGTGCCAGCAGCTCAGTAGGGGGACAACCGCAGTACTTC. Translated, it gives CASSSVGGQPQYF.

The chain couples TRBV9 to TRBJ1-2; D might be TRBD1 (5 bases). The V gene lost 0 bases and the J gene lost 2 bases, with 11 bases spanning the gap. The CDR3 runs to 15 residues. Per the germline V gene, CDR1 is SGDLS and CDR2 is YYNGEE. CDR3 sequence reads: CASSVGNRLNYGYTF. Written as DNA, the CDR3 is TGTGCCAGCAGCGTAGGGAACAGGCTGAACTATGGCTACACCTTC.

The genes are TRBV19 and TRBJ1-5; TRBD1 matches at 10 bases. In germline, CDR1 is LNHDA, CDR2 SQIVND (reference sequence). The J segment lost 5 bases and the V segment lost 6 bases, leaving 7 bases of the junction unmatched. The CDR3 extends over 15 amino acids. The CDR3 bases are TGTGCCAGTAGCCAGACAGGGGGCGCATATCAGCCCCAGCATTTT. It is translated as CASSQTGGAYQPQHF.

The chain combines TRBV3-1 (or the pseudogene TRBV3-2) with TRBJ1-2, with D unclear. Germline V CDR1 and CDR2: LGHDT, YNNKEL (reference sequence). This CDR3 comprises 14 residues. V lost 10 bases and J 8 bases, leaving 23 bases between the germline ends. Here the CDR3 reads CATSRRGGHGGYTF. The CDR3, as DNA: TGTGCCACCTCAAGAAGAGGAGGGCACGGCGGCTACACCTTC.

The V and J genes are TRBV25-1 and TRBJ1-2; a weak D match, TRBD1 (5 bases). This CDR3 comprises 13 residues. Germline V gene data show CDR1 as MGHDK and CDR2 as SYGVNS. V was shortened by 1 base and J by 8 bases, with 11 bases between the two germline ends. The CDR3 reads CASSEFGGKGYTF. The CDR3 nucleotides are TGTGCCAGCAGTGAATTCGGGGGGAAAGGCTACACCTTC.

The rearrangement uses TRBV7-3 and TRBJ2-3, with 9 bases fitting TRBD2. The CDR3 sequence is 15 residues long. Losses at the gene ends were 0 bases for V and 4 bases for J; bases not matched to a gene: 2. The V gene's germline CDR1 is SGHTA and CDR2 FQGTGA. CDR3 amino acids: CASSLTSGSADTQYF. The CDR3 DNA reads as TGTGCCAGCAGCTTAACTAGCGGGAGTGCAGATACGCAGTATTTT. Using reference TRBV7-3 and TRBJ2-3 for the parts outside the CDR3, the full variable domain is GAGVSQTPSNKVTEKGKYVELRCDPISGHTALYWYRQSLGQGPEFLIYFQGTGAADDSGLPNDRFFAVRPEGSVSTLKIQRTERGDSAVYLCASSLTSGSADTQYFGPGTRLTVL.

This chain connects TRBV9 to TRBJ2-7, with 7 bases matching TRBD2. With 0 bases clipped from V and 6 bases from J, the junction kept 6 bases outside the gene matches. The CDR3 sequence is 14 residues long. Germline CDR1 is SGDLS and CDR2 is YYNGEE. CDR3 residues: CASSVGAGTLEQYF. The CDR3 region has the DNA TGTGCCAGCAGCGTAGGAGCGGGAACCCTCGAGCAGTACTTC. Using reference TRBV9 and TRBJ2-7 for the parts outside the CDR3, the full variable domain is DSGVTQTPKHLITATGQRVTLRCSPRSGDLSVYWYQQSLDQGLQFLIQYYNGEERAKGNILERFSAQQFPDLHSELNLSSLELGDSALYFCASSVGAGTLEQYFGPGTRLTVT.

The chain carries TRBV29-1 and TRBJ2-7; weak D call: TRBD2 (6 bases). Germline V gene sequence: CDR1 SQVTM, CDR2 ANQGSEA. This CDR3 is built from 14 residues. Trimming pared 7 bases from V and 2 bases from J, leaving 18 bases between. CDR3 amino acids: CSAQVRDSTYEQYF. In DNA, the CDR3 is TGCAGCGCTCAAGTCCGGGACTCTACCTACGAGCAGTACTTC.

This chain connects TRBV7-6 to TRBJ2-1, with 9 positions matching TRBD2. The CDR3 covers 16 residues. Trimming cost V 6 bases and J 7 bases; bases outside gene matches: 13. Germline assignment: CDR1 SGHVS and CDR2 FNYEAQ. The CDR3 loop is CASRVGSAGGRNEQFF. The CDR3 DNA sequence: TGTGCCAGCAGGGTGGGATCGGCGGGAGGGCGGAATGAGCAGTTCTTC.

The rearrangement uses TRBV28 and TRBJ2-2, with 10 nucleotides matching TRBD2. V was clipped by 6 bases and J by 2 bases; unmatched bases: 18. In germline, CDR1 is MDHEN, CDR2 SYDVKM. This CDR3 comprises 20 residues. For the CDR3, the DNA is TGTGCCAGCAGAAGGGGACTAGCGCTGGTGGTAGCTTCAAACACCGGGGAGCTGTTTTTT. Translating it yields CASRRGLALVVASNTGELFF.

The chain links TRBV28 to TRBJ1-2; D gene ambiguous. Germline CDR1 reads MDHEN; CDR2 reads SYDVKM. V was trimmed by 2 bases and J by 0 bases, leaving 13 bases between them. This CDR3 has 16 residues. The CDR3 coding sequence is TGTGCCAGCAGTTTAACTACTCTTAAAGCTAACTATGGCTACACCTTC. It is translated as CASSLTTLKANYGYTF.

This rearrangement joins TRBV24-1 to TRBJ1-2; the D gene is possibly TRBD1 (6 bases). The V gene lost 5 bases and the J gene lost 7 bases, with 13 bases spanning the gap. The CDR3 sequence is 13 residues long. Germline V lookup: CDR1 KGHDR, CDR2 SFDVKD. The chain's CDR3 is CATSAAGALGYTF. The CDR3 region has the DNA TGTGCCACCAGTGCGGCGGGGGCGCTTGGCTACACCTTC.

This chain joins TRBV27 and TRBJ2-1; D is ambiguous. Germline V lookup: CDR1 MNHEY, CDR2 SMNVEV (reference sequence). The V and J ends lost 5 bases and 9 bases respectively, with 14 bases between them. The CDR3 runs to 13 residues. The CDR3 region has the DNA TGTGCCAGCAGTCTCCCTGGCGCGGCTGAGCAGTTCTTC. This sequence encodes CASSLPGAAEQFF.